This TCR beta chain was sequenced for a study of post-analysis software for immune sequencing data. The germline gives CDR1 SGHRS, CDR2 YFSETQ. The V segment lost 0 bases and the J segment 2 bases; nucleotides outside the gene matches: 5. CDR3 size: 16 residues. Study results and caveats: Higher frequency in patients than in controls was seen for about five TRBV segments, with TRBV5-6, TRBV5-1 and TRBV20-1 among them.

Comments on this clonotype: Its target is unknown.

Tagging with unique molecular identifiers was a feature of the TCR beta cDNA libraries. From the PCR reads, TCRdb called clonotypes with MiXCR, one entry per CDR3 protein. The data show about 820,000 distinct CDR3 sequences, around 50% seen once. The chain carries TRBV5-1 and TRBJ2-1, with 7 bases aligning to TRBD1. The source material was blood. The source is a girl aged 10 to 17 with multiple sclerosis. The CDR3 DNA is TGCGCCAGCAGCTTGGGCACAGGGGTCCCCTACAATGAGCAGTTCTTC. This codes for CASSLGTGVPYNEQFF.